A selection of T cell receptor beta chains follows, all from one sample in a study of ipilimumab plus nivolumab after autologous stem cell transplantation. The table came from immunoSEQ multiplex PCR; TCRdb's copy has only in-frame clones and leaves some out. The table records 15,000 to 20,000 clones, approximately 80% of them present only once. Sequenced here: PBMCs, sampled in a trial of ipilimumab plus nivolumab as post-transplant consolidation. All receptors derive from a male donor with diffuse large B-cell lymphoma. CDR3s include the opening cysteine and the closing phenylalanine or tryptophan.

length,V,J,CDR3
14,TRBV27,TRBJ1-5,CASSLSRGNQPQHF
18,TRBV7-9,TRBJ2-1,CASTLGSLLLFSYNEQFF
14,TRBV19,TRBJ2-3,CASMRARGTDTQYF
14,TRBV13,TRBJ2-7,CASSLGSALGEQYF
14,TRBV2,TRBJ1-2,CASSRQGDRDGYTF
13,TRBV14,-,CASSQGLAYEQYF
15,TRBV10-1,TRBJ2-1,CASSSGRAGYNEQFF
15,TRBV12-5,TRBJ1-6,CASGPGSLNNSPLHF
13,TRBV29-1,TRBJ2-7,CSVANDYPYEQYF
12,TRBV10-2,TRBJ1-1,CASRTPGEKAFF
17,TRBV5-1,TRBJ2-6,CASSLGTPISGANVLTF
15,TRBV27,TRBJ1-2,CASSRRVGANYGYTF
13,TRBV10-3,TRBJ2-5,CATAGVEQETQYF
17,TRBV7-9,TRBJ2-1,CASSLAAGTGGNNEQFF
14,TRBV10-1,TRBJ2-7,CASSESRYAGEQYF
15,TRBV5-5,TRBJ1-3,CASRYREASGNTIYF
16,TRBV5-1,TRBJ2-1,CASSLADLSYYNEQFF
13,TRBV9,TRBJ1-3,CASSVDSGNTIYF
16,TRBV7-3,TRBJ2-3,CASSPRSSGTTDTQYF
13,TRBV29-1,TRBJ2-3,CSVEFRGTDTQYF
15,TRBV2,TRBJ2-7,CASSVGDRGVDEQYF
13,TRBV25-1,TRBJ2-7,CASRGTALYEQYF
14,TRBV25-1,TRBJ1-2,CASSGTGSLSGYTF
12,TRBV29-1,TRBJ1-2,CSVDRANGGYTF
13,TRBV18,TRBJ1-5,CASSDSHNQPQHF
14,TRBV2,TRBJ2-3,CASSEDSGTDTQYF
17,TRBV5-4,TRBJ1-4,CASSAGQGKDGGEKLFF
15,TRBV6-4,TRBJ2-1,CASSATGTVYDEQFF
15,TRBV28,TRBJ2-7,CASRSPGGLWYEQYF
15,TRBV4-2,TRBJ2-7,CASSQDLAGDREQYF